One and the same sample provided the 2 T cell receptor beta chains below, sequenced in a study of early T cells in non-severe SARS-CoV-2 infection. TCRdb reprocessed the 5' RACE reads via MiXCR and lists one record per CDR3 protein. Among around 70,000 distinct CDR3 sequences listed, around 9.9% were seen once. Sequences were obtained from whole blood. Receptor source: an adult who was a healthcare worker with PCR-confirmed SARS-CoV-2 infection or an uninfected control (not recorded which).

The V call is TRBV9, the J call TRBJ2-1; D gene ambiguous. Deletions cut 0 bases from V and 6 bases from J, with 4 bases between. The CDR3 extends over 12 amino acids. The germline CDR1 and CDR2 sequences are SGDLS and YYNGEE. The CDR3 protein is CASSVAGNEQFF. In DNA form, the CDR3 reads TGTGCCAGCAGCGTAGCGGGCAATGAGCAGTTCTTC. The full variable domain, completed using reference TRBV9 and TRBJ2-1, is DSGVTQTPKHLITATGQRVTLRCSPRSGDLSVYWYQQSLDQGLQFLIQYYNGEERAKGNILERFSAQQFPDLHSELNLSSLELGDSALYFCASSVAGNEQFFGPGTRLTVL.

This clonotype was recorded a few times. The CDR3 sequence: CASSGTSGTGQFF. The CDR3 coding sequence is TGTGCCAGCAGTGGGACTAGCGGGACCGGGCAGTTCTTC. The chain combines TRBV25-1 with TRBJ2-1, with 12 bases identical to TRBD2. The CDR3 totals 13 residues. The germline V gene encodes CDR1 MGHDK and CDR2 SYGVNS. V gave up 4 bases and J gave up 12 bases; unmatched junction bases: 4.